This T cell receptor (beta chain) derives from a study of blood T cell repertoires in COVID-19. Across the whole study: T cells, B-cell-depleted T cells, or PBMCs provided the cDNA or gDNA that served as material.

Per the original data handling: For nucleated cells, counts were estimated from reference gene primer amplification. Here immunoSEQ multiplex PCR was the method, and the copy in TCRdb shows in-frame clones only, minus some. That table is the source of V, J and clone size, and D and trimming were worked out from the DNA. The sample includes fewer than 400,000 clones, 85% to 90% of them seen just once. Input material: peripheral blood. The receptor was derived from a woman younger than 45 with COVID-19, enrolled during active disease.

The CDR3 DNA sequence: TGTGCCTTAACCGACATCGGGAACACTGAAGCTTTCTTT. Translation gives CALTDIGNTEAFF. The genes are TRBV6-5 and TRBJ1-1; unclear D gene. Trimming took 11 bases from V and 1 from J, leaving 14 bases between them. The CDR3 sequence is 13 residues long. Per germline, CDR1 MNHEY and CDR2 SVGAGI.